This T cell receptor (beta chain) was identified during a study of radiotherapy plus CTLA-4 blockade in lung cancer. The junction had 15 bases not matched to a gene; V was cut back by 4 bases and J by 5 bases. Germline values: CDR1 SGDLS, CDR2 YYNGEE. This CDR3 is 16 amino acids long. For this clone: Its cognate antigen is unknown.

Findings and limits, study-wide: Expansion of tumor-derived TCR clones was observed in blood after radiotherapy plus ipilimumab. Early blood T cell clone dynamics, with interferon-beta, were reported to best predict response.

Libraries were prepared by immunoSEQ multiplex PCR; TCRdb keeps only in-frame clonotypes and omits some of them. Among around 90,000 clones, 83% were seen once, and the ten largest hold around 0.78%. This sample comprised peripheral blood, obtained from a patient treated with radiotherapy plus ipilimumab. The chain uses TRBV9 and TRBJ2-7, with 7 bases fitting TRBD2. This TCR was sampled from a human donor with non-small cell lung cancer who had stable disease on radiotherapy plus ipilimumab. The CDR3 nucleotides are TGTGCCAGCAGCCCCACCCCTAGCGGCGATTGGGACGAGCAGTACTTC. Its translation is CASSPTPSGDWDEQYF.